This paragraph covers one TCR beta chain sequence. The antigen it binds to is not known. No quality values exist for individual bases; no much larger clone is one base distant. The entry originates in a study of T cell responses to AZD1222 COVID-19 vaccine listed by TCRdb under 2021. Background for the entire study: AZD1222 recipients whose second dose came at about 4 weeks and those whose second dose came at about 12 weeks were combined into one group, since spike-specific TCR depth and breadth did not differ between the two schedules. Trial participants were enrolled into age subgroups of 18-55, 56-69 and 70-plus years, which contained 148, 28 and 57 TCR-sequenced participants, respectively. TCR sequencing covered more than 230 trial participants: approximately 200 given two doses of AZD1222 and 26 given two doses of MenACWY control vaccine. Study-wide findings and limitations: Epitopes outside the regions mutated in the B.1.351 and B.1.1.7 variants were reportedly recognized by nearly half of the unique spike-specific TCRs. The 56-69-year group was small, and its depth increase did not reach significance, likely because of low power. After two AZD1222 doses, spike-specific TCR breadth and depth were significantly higher than at day 0 and than in MenACWY recipients. Conclusions about previously exposed vaccinees are limited, since just six or seven AZD1222 recipients were seropositive for SARS-CoV-2 at baseline. Vaccine-associated CD4 TCRs spanned the whole spike protein, with dominant responses in regions 160-218 and 743-854. Because no day 14 peak-response samples were available, the repertoires could be characterized only after the peak T cell response. Participants were mostly white British, with more females than males. The authors suggested clonal diversity may have been underestimated.

The meaning of the sample's time point label: baseline before first vaccination. The vaccinee samples were drawn from two UK trials, COV001 and COV002, one of which was a single-blind randomized controlled phase 2/3 trial testing AZD1222 (ChAdOx1 nCoV-19) in healthy adults. For TCRbeta chain sequencing, PBMC samples from trial participants were taken at day 0 and at day 28 after the second dose. The CDR3 regions of human TCRbeta chains were subjected to immunosequencing. Concerning the study's data processing: TCRs in the repertoires were compared against a reference library of SARS-CoV-2-specific TCRs that had been generated with the MIRA antigen-specificity platform. Breadth meant the fraction of unique TCRs that were SARS-CoV-2-associated, whereas depth meant the fraction of total T cells that were SARS-CoV-2-associated. Using the MIRA data, every spike-specific TCR was mapped to the spike region that the TCR reacted to and assigned to either a CD4 or a CD8 class. Log10-transformed breadth and depth values were compared by one-way ANOVA with Sidak's multiple comparisons tests. The clones in this table, taken by TCRdb from immuneACCESS, are in-frame only. Not every clone is retained; where verified, under half of the shortfall comes from an unresolved V gene, and the cause of the rest is unknown. The V and J calls and clone size are taken from that table; D and trimming were inferred from the DNA. In all, the sample holds about 120,000 clones, and about 85% of those were seen once. The top ten hold roughly 2.4% of the sample.

The CDR3 holds 13 amino acids from the cysteine to the phenylalanine. Just CDR3 DNA is preserved here, 39 bases in frame from base 1. CDR1 MGHRA and CDR2 YSYEKL were looked up in the germline V gene. V drops 4 bases and J drops 8 bases, leaving 11 bases in between. This specimen consisted of peripheral blood, obtained on day 0 of AZD1222 vaccination. The sequence joins TRBV4-1 to TRBJ1-4; the best D guess is TRBD1, with 6 bases matching. This sequence was found in an adult in good health. The CDR3 corresponds to CASSLPGAEKLFF. The nucleotides read TGCGCCAGCAGCCTGCCGGGGGCGGAAAAACTGTTTTTT.